A single sample gave rise to the 13 T cell receptor beta chains below, sequenced in a study of human T cells and chemical hapten exposure. TCRdb reanalysed the RACE reads using MiXCR and keeps one entry per CDR3 protein. The data show approximately 100,000 distinct CDR3 sequences, roughly 8.8% seen once. Time point meaning: pre-sensitization, week 0. Treatment given: therapeutic diphenylcyclopropenone sensitization with weekly scalp DPC. Sequenced here: whole blood, sampled in connection with sensitization to the hapten diphenylcyclopropenone (DPC). These receptors all stem from a woman aged 40 to 50 with alopecia areata. Some clones in this sample may be carry-over from other donors' samples.

This clonotype was seen many times. The chain carries TRBV5-8 and TRBJ2-7; 7 bases map to TRBD1. V lost 4 bases to trimming and J lost 5 bases; unmatched junction nucleotides: 6. Germline V gene lookup returns CDR1 SGHTS and CDR2 YDEGEE. The CDR3 contains 13 residues. CDR3 sequence reads: CASSPRTGNEQYF. The CDR3 coding sequence is TGTGCCAGCAGCCCTCGGACAGGCAACGAGCAGTACTTC.

This clonotype was picked up a small number of times. The rearrangement joins TRBV6-6 to TRBJ2-1; D may be TRBD1 or TRBD2 (6 bases each). This CDR3 comprises 16 residues. Trimming cost V 4 bases and J 10 bases, with 23 bases left between them. Germline CDR1 and CDR2: MNHNY and SVGAGI (reference sequence). CDR3 protein: CASSSKGGNRHLEQFF. The CDR3 nucleotides are TGTGCCAGCAGTTCTAAGGGGGGAAATAGACATTTGGAGCAGTTCTTC.

The chain links TRBV4-3 to TRBJ1-3; D not resolved. V lost 0 bases and J 7 bases, leaving 13 bases between the germline ends. CDR1 LGHNA and CDR2 YSLEER come from the germline V gene. This CDR3 spans 15 amino acids. The CDR3 loop reads CASSQDVGYWNTIYF. CDR3 DNA: TGCGCCAGCAGCCAAGATGTGGGGTATTGGAACACCATATATTTT.

This clonotype was picked up many times. The gene calls are TRBV7-9 and TRBJ1-1; D remains ambiguous. This CDR3 has 12 amino acids. Deletions cut 5 bases from V and 8 bases from J, with 12 bases between. Germline V lookup: CDR1 SEHNR, CDR2 FQNEAQ (reference sequence). The CDR3 nucleotides are TGTGCCAGCAGCCTATCTGAGGGCGAAGCTTTCTTT. Amino acid sequence: CASSLSEGEAFF. Together with reference TRBV7-9 and TRBJ1-1, the CDR3 gives the full variable domain: DTGVSQNPRHKITKRGQNVTFRCDPISEHNRLYWYRQTLGQGPEFLTYFQNEAQLEKSRLLSDRFSAERPKGSFSTLEIQRTEQGDSAMYLCASSLSEGEAFFGQGTRLTVV.

V and J are TRBV20-1 and TRBJ2-1; D is possibly TRBD1 (6 bases). The V gene lost 0 bases and the J gene lost 5 bases, with 17 bases spanning the gap. Germline V gene sequence: CDR1 DFQATT, CDR2 SNEGSKA (reference sequence). The CDR3 loop spans 16 amino acids. The CDR3 sequence: CSAREGAGARNNEQFF. CDR3 sequence (DNA): TGCAGTGCTAGAGAGGGTGCAGGGGCCAGGAACAATGAGCAGTTCTTC.

This clonotype has only a few counts. The chain employs TRBV4-3 and TRBJ2-5; D is unclear. V was pared by 0 bases and J by 7 bases, with 12 bases between. Germline V gene sequence: CDR1 LGHNA, CDR2 YSLEER. The CDR3 is made up of 14 amino acids. The CDR3 region has the DNA TGCGCCAGCAGCCAAGAGCCCGGTCAAAGGACCCAGTACTTC. Its protein is CASSQEPGQRTQYF.

This clonotype was counted a few times. The chain has TRBV19 and TRBJ1-2, with 7 bases identical to TRBD1. Germline CDR1 and CDR2: LNHDA and SQIVND (reference sequence). The CDR3 covers 15 residues. V was clipped by 10 bases and J by 1 base; unmatched bases: 12. This chain's CDR3 is CAISRSHRGNYGYTF. CDR3 in DNA: TGTGCCATCTCACGGTCCCACAGGGGTAACTATGGCTACACCTTC.

This clonotype was recorded at least ten times. The chain employs TRBV7-2 and TRBJ2-5, with 8 positions matching TRBD2. Germline V CDR1 and CDR2: SGHTA, FQGNSA. Trimming at V came to 8 bases and at J to 1 base, leaving 6 bases not matched to a gene. This CDR3 has 14 residues. Here the CDR3 reads CASSGLEGQETQYF. In DNA form, the CDR3 reads TGTGCCAGCTCGGGACTAGAGGGCCAAGAGACCCAGTACTTC.

This clonotype was seen ten or more times. This chain uses TRBV4-3 with TRBJ2-7; 9 nucleotides agree with TRBD1. The J segment lost 5 bases and the V segment lost 0 bases, leaving 5 bases of the junction unmatched. This CDR3 has 15 amino acids. Germline V lookup: CDR1 LGHNA, CDR2 YSLEER. CDR3: CASSQETGGANEQYF. The CDR3 nucleotides are TGCGCCAGCAGCCAAGAGACAGGGGGAGCCAACGAGCAGTACTTC.

The chain employs TRBV3-1 and TRBJ2-5, with 7 nucleotides matching TRBD1. The V gene's germline CDR1 is LGHDT and CDR2 YNNKEL (reference sequence). This CDR3 has 16 amino acids. The V gene end was trimmed by 3 bases and the J gene end by 3 bases; junction bases not matched to a gene: 10. The DNA for the CDR3 is TGTGCCAGCAGCCATATGAACAGGGGTGGGGAAGAGACCCAGTACTTC. This sequence encodes CASSHMNRGGEETQYF.

This clonotype was detected many times. V gene TRBV7-6 combines with J gene TRBJ2-7, with unresolved D. This CDR3 has 14 residues. Trimming removed 5 bases at V and 6 bases at J, with 17 bases between. Germline loops: CDR1 SGHVS, CDR2 FNYEAQ. CDR3 protein: CASSQGAELGEQYF. In DNA, the CDR3 is TGTGCCAGCAGCCAAGGTGCAGAACTGGGCGAGCAGTACTTC. The variable domain in full, completed from reference TRBV7-6 and TRBJ2-7, reads GAGVSQSPRYKVTKRGQDVALRCDPISGHVSLYWYRQALGQGPEFLTYFNYEAQQDKSGLPNDRFSAERPEGSISTLTIQRTEQRDSAMYRCASSQGAELGEQYFGPGTRLTVT.

This clonotype was picked up many times. This sequence joins TRBV12-3 or TRBV12-4 and TRBJ2-4; D gene uncertain. V was trimmed by 6 bases and J by 4 bases, leaving 13 bases between them. The CDR3 loop spans 14 amino acids. CDR3 DNA: TGTGCCAGCAGCAAGGACCCGCTTAAAAACATTCAGTACTTC. It codes for CASSKDPLKNIQYF.

This clonotype was counted between two and nine times. The chain has TRBV5-4 and TRBJ1-2; TRBD1 aligns across 8 bases. The V gene's germline CDR1 is SGHNT and CDR2 YYREEE (reference sequence). The CDR3 loop spans 14 amino acids. The ends lost 4 bases at V and 4 bases at J; junction bases unmatched: 6. CDR3 nucleotides: TGTGCCAGCAGCATCGGGACAGGCTCCTATGGCTACACCTTC. Protein product: CASSIGTGSYGYTF.